These 25 T cell receptor beta chains came from one sample sequenced in a study of blood T cell repertoires in COVID-19. The method was immunoSEQ multiplex PCR; TCRdb's version includes in-frame clones alone and lacks a portion of them. The sample gives 40,000 to 55,000 clones, 90% of which show up once; 4.5% to 7% is in the top ten. Sequencing was carried out using peripheral blood. The receptor source for this set is a human donor in a cohort sampled during active COVID-19.

This clone was detected only once. The genes are TRBV6-5 and TRBJ1-2; weak D call: TRBD1 (5 bases). Germline V CDR1 and CDR2: MNHEY, SVGAGI. Trimming stripped 6 bases from V and 4 bases from J, with 12 bases between. The CDR3 runs 13 residues. The CDR3 protein is CASRGGGTYGYTF. DNA of the CDR3: TGTGCCAGCAGGGGCGGGGGGACCTATGGCTACACCTTC.

This clone was recorded once. The chain combines TRBV10-1 with TRBJ1-1; D may be TRBD1 (5 bases). Looked up from germline, CDR1 is WNHNN and CDR2 is SYGVQD (reference sequence). This CDR3 is built from 13 residues. Trimming stripped 2 bases from V and 4 bases from J, with 8 bases between. Here the CDR3 DNA reads TGCGCCAGCAGTGAGGGCAGGGCCACTGAAGCTTTCTTT. Protein: CASSEGRATEAFF.

V is TRBV29-1 and J is TRBJ2-1; 10 bases are a match to TRBD2. The germline V gene has CDR1 SQVTM and CDR2 ANQGSEA. The CDR3 totals 13 residues. CDR3 sequence reads: CGGLAGVLNEQFF. In DNA, the CDR3 is TGCGGCGGGCTAGCGGGAGTGTTGAATGAGCAGTTCTTC.

This sequence joins TRBV29-1 and TRBJ1-1, with D tentatively TRBD1 (5 bases). V was clipped by 4 bases and J by 4 bases, with 13 bases between them. CDR3 length: 13 amino acids. The V gene's germline CDR1 is SQVTM and CDR2 ANQGSEA. Written as DNA, the CDR3 is TGCAGCGTTGGACGGGGGGAGAGCACTGAAGCTTTCTTT. Protein product: CSVGRGESTEAFF.

This clone was seen only once. The chain uses TRBV5-4 and TRBJ2-1; 7 nucleotides align to TRBD2. This CDR3 comprises 17 residues. V lost 4 bases to trimming and J lost 1 base; unmatched junction nucleotides: 11. The germline gives CDR1 SGHNT, CDR2 YYREEE (reference sequence). CDR3 region: CASSPIASSGSYNEQFF. CDR3 bases: TGTGCCAGCAGCCCCATCGCTTCTAGCGGATCCTACAATGAGCAGTTCTTC.

V usage is TRBV10-3 and J usage is TRBJ2-7, with unresolved D. Germline V CDR1 and CDR2: ENHRY, SYGVKD. This CDR3 is 14 amino acids long. V was cut by 3 bases and J by 3 bases, with 12 bases left in between. The CDR3 DNA reads TGTGCCATCAGTGACACCTTAGCCGTCTACGAGCAGTACTTC. This encodes CAISDTLAVYEQYF.

V is TRBV4-1 and J is TRBJ2-3; 11 bases are shared with TRBD2. V shed 2 bases, J shed 6 bases, and the junction held 10 bases outside the gene matches. This CDR3 is 17 amino acids long. CDR1 is MGHRA and CDR2 is YSYEKL in the germline V gene. The CDR3 sequence: CASSQIPLAGVTDTQYF. The CDR3 coding sequence is TGCGCCAGCAGCCAAATCCCACTAGCGGGAGTTACTGATACGCAGTATTTT.

The chain recombines TRBV20-1 with TRBJ2-2, with TRBD2 as a possible D gene (5 bases). Germline V gene sequence: CDR1 DFQATT, CDR2 SNEGSKA (reference sequence). The V and J ends lost 3 bases and 7 bases respectively, with 15 bases between them. The CDR3 runs 14 residues. DNA for the CDR3: TGCAGTGCTAGTGAGGTCGCGGGTGGCGGGGAGCTGTTTTTT. Its translation: CSASEVAGGGELFF.

As concerns this clone: This specimen includes other DNA sequences encoding the same CDR3. This sequence joins TRBV20-1 and TRBJ2-7; no definite D call. V was clipped by 6 bases and J by 5 bases, with 11 bases between them. The V gene's germline CDR1 is DFQATT and CDR2 SNEGSKA (reference sequence). The CDR3 is 11 amino acids. The CDR3 here is CSARSGHEQYF. The CDR3 DNA reads TGCAGTGCCAGGTCCGGCCACGAGCAGTACTTC.

The V gene is TRBV6-5, the J gene TRBJ2-1, with TRBD1 identical over 8 bases. Germline V gene lookup returns CDR1 MNHEY and CDR2 SVGAGI. J lost 8 bases, V lost 4 bases, and 4 bases had no gene match. The CDR3 totals 13 residues. The CDR3 nucleotides are TGTGCCAGCAGTTTGGGACAGGTTGATGAGCAGTTCTTC. This sequence encodes CASSLGQVDEQFF.

This clone was counted once. J is TRBJ2-2 and V is TRBV7-8, with TRBD2 as a possible D gene (5 bases). The CDR3 extends over 16 amino acids. Between the trimmed V and J ends, which lost 5 bases and 4 bases, there was a span of 17 bases. Germline V gene data show CDR1 as SGHVS and CDR2 as FQNEAQ. CDR3 bases: TGTGCCAGCAGCGCCCAAACTAGTTTTGTCACCGGGGAGCTGTTTTTT. Translated: CASSAQTSFVTGELFF.

The chain combines TRBV12-3 or TRBV12-4 with TRBJ2-7; TRBD1 might be the D (6 bases). The CDR3 totals 12 residues. Trimming removed 4 bases from V and 5 bases from J, with 9 bases in between. CDR3 protein: CASSSQGHEQYF. The CDR3 bases are TGTGCCAGCAGTTCACAGGGCCACGAGCAGTACTTC.

The chain recombines TRBV12-3 or TRBV12-4 with TRBJ2-7; 10 bases match TRBD1. The J segment lost 7 bases and the V segment lost 5 bases, leaving 5 bases of the junction unmatched. The CDR3 extends over 13 amino acids. The CDR3 spells CASSLGQGLEQYF. In DNA, the CDR3 is TGTGCCAGCAGTCTGGGACAGGGGTTGGAGCAGTACTTC.

The gene calls are TRBV7-6 and TRBJ2-2; unclear D gene. From germline, CDR1 is SGHVS and CDR2 FNYEAQ. The CDR3 runs to 12 residues. V shed 5 bases and J shed 5 bases, with 6 bases lying between them. As DNA, the CDR3 is TGTGCCAGCAGCCCTAGTACCGGGGAGCTGTTTTTT. It is translated as CASSPSTGELFF.

The chain links TRBV5-6 to TRBJ1-1; 11 nucleotides line up with TRBD1. Germline loops: CDR1 SGHDT, CDR2 YYEEEE. CDR3 length: 14 amino acids. Trimming removed 3 bases from V and 5 bases from J; junction bases left unmatched: 3. The DNA of the CDR3 is TGTGCCAGCAGCTCGGGGACAGGGGGAACTGAAGCTTTCTTT. This translates into CASSSGTGGTEAFF.

This clone was seen only once. The chain carries TRBV6-2 or TRBV6-3 and TRBJ1-5; D may be TRBD1 (5 bases). V shed 3 bases and J shed 7 bases, with 13 bases lying between them. Per the germline V gene, CDR1 is MNHEY and CDR2 is SVGEGT. This CDR3 is 14 amino acids long. In DNA form, the CDR3 reads TGTGCCAGCAGTTATCCCCAGGGAGGGCAGCCCCAGCATTTT. Translated, it gives CASSYPQGGQPQHF.

This chain connects TRBV18 to TRBJ1-1; the match to TRBD1 covers 7 bases. Trimming removed 5 bases from V and 0 bases from J; junction bases left unmatched: 3. The length of the CDR3 is 14 residues. CDR1 is KGHSH, CDR2 LQKENI, per germline. CDR3 coding DNA: TGTGCCAGCTCATCACAGGGGTTGAACACTGAAGCTTTCTTT. Its protein product is CASSSQGLNTEAFF.

The chain carries TRBV4-3 and TRBJ2-3; TRBD1 is a possible D gene (7 bases). V lost 4 bases and J lost 1, with 18 bases in between. In germline, CDR1 is LGHNA, CDR2 YSLEER. CDR3 length equals 17 residues. The CDR3 protein is CASSRRDSTTGTDTQYF. The CDR3 nucleotides are TGCGCCAGCAGCCGGAGGGACAGCACCACCGGCACAGATACGCAGTATTTT.

V and J are TRBV29-1 and TRBJ2-1; weak D call: TRBD2 (5 bases). Between the trimmed V and J ends, which lost 0 bases and 1 base, there was a span of 13 bases. The CDR3 runs 16 residues. Germline V gene data show CDR1 as SQVTM and CDR2 as ANQGSEA. The CDR3 DNA sequence: TGCAGCGTTGAAGACCCAACTAGGCGTTCCTACAATGAGCAGTTCTTC. It codes for CSVEDPTRRSYNEQFF.

The CDR3, as DNA: TGCAGCGTTCCTACTAGCTCCGGATACGAGCAGTACTTC. Protein product: CSVPTSSGYEQYF. The chain uses TRBV29-1 and TRBJ2-7; tentative D call: TRBD2 (6 bases). V was pared by 5 bases and J by 4 bases, with 15 bases between. Germline V CDR1 and CDR2: SQVTM, ANQGSEA. The CDR3 has 13 residues.

V and J are TRBV4-1 and TRBJ2-3; D is undetermined. The germline V gene encodes CDR1 MGHRA and CDR2 YSYEKL. Between the trimmed V and J ends, which lost 0 bases and 5 bases, there was a span of 9 bases. The CDR3 spans 14 residues. CDR3 sequence reads: CASSQDSAGDTQYF. As DNA, the CDR3 is TGCGCCAGCAGCCAAGACAGCGCTGGAGATACGCAGTATTTT.

The chain joins TRBV29-1 to TRBJ2-1; TRBD1 aligns across 8 bases. This CDR3 comprises 14 residues. Trimming at V came to 2 bases and at J to 6 bases, leaving 6 bases not matched to a gene. Germline V gives CDR1 SQVTM, CDR2 ANQGSEA. The CDR3: CSVESGGYVNEQFF. Written as DNA, the CDR3 is TGCAGCGTTGAATCAGGGGGCTACGTCAATGAGCAGTTCTTC.

The chain employs TRBV2 and TRBJ1-2; D unclear. Germline V gives CDR1 SNHLY, CDR2 FYNNEI. V was trimmed by 10 bases and J by 5 bases, leaving 23 bases between them. This CDR3 is 15 amino acids long. This CDR3 reads CATTIWQEASYGYTF. DNA of the CDR3: TGTGCCACCACGATCTGGCAGGAAGCATCTTATGGCTACACCTTC.

The rearrangement links TRBV4-3 to TRBJ2-1; 11 bases align to TRBD2. CDR1 LGHNA and CDR2 YSLEER come from the germline V gene. This CDR3 contains 16 residues. The V gene end was trimmed by 0 bases and the J gene end by 4 bases; junction bases not matched to a gene: 2. The CDR3 spells CASSQDWTSGYNEQFF. In nucleotides, the CDR3 is TGCGCCAGCAGCCAAGATTGGACTAGCGGGTACAATGAGCAGTTCTTC.

This chain links TRBV4-2 with TRBJ1-2; 11 nucleotides align to TRBD1. There are 16 residues in the CDR3. Trimming took 2 bases from V and 3 from J; bases not matched to a gene: 5. Germline V gene sequence: CDR1 LGHNA, CDR2 YNFKEQ. The CDR3 here is CASSQILGQGDYGYTF. CDR3 in DNA: TGTGCCAGCAGCCAAATCCTGGGACAGGGGGACTATGGCTACACCTTC.